This TCR beta chain was recovered during a study of T cell responses to AZD1222 COVID-19 vaccine. Points from the study as a whole: Compared with day 0, the breadth and depth of the Spike-specific TCR repertoire rose significantly after two doses of AZD1222. Possibly, clonal diversity was underestimated; donors were largely white British and included more females. AZD1222 recipients seropositive at baseline numbered only 6 or 7.

CDR3 length: 13 amino acids. V was cut by 6 bases and J by 10 bases, with 18 bases left in between. CDR1 is ENHRY, CDR2 SYGVKD, per germline. A note on this clone: Antigen: not known.

The protocol was immunoSEQ multiplex PCR, while the TCRdb copy is restricted to in-frame clones and leaves out a portion. The table includes about 150,000 clones, around 90% detected once. Sequenced material: peripheral blood, taken on day 0 of AZD1222 vaccination. This sequence originates from an adult in good health. This rearrangement joins TRBV10-3 to TRBJ1-1; D may be TRBD1 (5 bases). The CDR3 protein is CAISGGGEKGAFF. The CDR3 nucleotides read TGTGCCATCAGCGGCGGGGGGGAGAAGGGAGCTTTCTTT.